The rows below give T cell receptor beta chains drawn from one sample of a study of CD8 T cells in Susac syndrome. One entry per CDR3 protein, called by TCRdb with MiXCR from the immunoSEQ multiplex PCR reads. The sample contains hundreds of thousands of distinct CDR3 sequences, approximately 95% of which appear only once. Material for sequencing was CD4+ T cells from PBMCs. Every receptor here comes from a human donor with multiple sclerosis. CDR3s include the opening cysteine and the closing phenylalanine or tryptophan. A D gene is named only where the DNA matches it firmly. Clone sizes are given selectively: once, few, many, or a class where the clone is expanded.

>TRBV5-1|TRBJ2-1|NA|NA
TGCGCCAGCAGCTTCCCCAGGGCCTACAATGAGCAGTTCTTC
CASSFPRAYNEQFF
>TRBV20-1|TRBJ2-3|NA|TRBD1
TGCAGTGCCCGGACAGGGGCGGAAGATACGCAGTATTTT
CSARTGAEDTQYF
>TRBV7-7|TRBJ2-2|NA|NA
TGTGCTAGCAGCCCTGACAGGTCGAACACCGGGGAGCTGTTTTTT
CASSPDRSNTGELFF
>TRBV29-1|TRBJ1-4|NA|TRBD1
TGCAGCGTCCGCGCACAGGGGAATCTATTTCTGTTTTTT
CSVRAQGNLFLFF
>TRBV13|TRBJ1-5|NA|TRBD1
TGTGCCAGCAGCTTGGGGACAGGGGGCAATAGCAATCAGCCCCAGCATTTT
CASSLGTGGNSNQPQHF
>TRBV3-1|TRBJ2-1|NA|TRBD1
TGTGCCAGCAGTCATCCCGGGACAGGGCCCACTAATGAGCAGTTCTTC
CASSHPGTGPTNEQFF
>TRBV3-1|TRBJ1-1|NA|NA
TGTGCCAGCAGCCAAGAGCCGAGACACAGGAACACTGAAGCTTTCTTT
CASSQEPRHRNTEAFF
>TRBV29-1|TRBJ2-4|NA|NA
TGCAGCGTTGAGTTAGCCAAAAACATTCAGTACTTC
CSVELAKNIQYF
>TRBV20-1|TRBJ2-1|NA|NA
TGCAGTGCTAGAGATTTCGGGGGTGTAAGGAATGAGCAGTTCTTC
CSARDFGGVRNEQFF
>TRBV29-1|TRBJ2-7|NA|NA
TGCAGCGTTGCCCCGGACAGCTACGAGCAGTACTTC
CSVAPDSYEQYF
>TRBV12-5|TRBJ2-5|once|TRBD2
TGTGCTAGTGGGCGGGGGGATCAAGAGACCCAGTACTTC
CASGRGDQETQYF
>TRBV24-1|TRBJ2-1|NA|TRBD2
TGTGCCACCAGTGATTGGGGAGCGGGGGCGGATGAGCAGTTCTTC
CATSDWGAGADEQFF
>TRBV20-1|TRBJ1-5|NA|NA
TGCAGTGCCAGAGGCAGAATCAATCAGCCCCAGCATTTT
CSARGRINQPQHF
>TRBV7-9|TRBJ1-2|once|NA
TGTGCCAGCAGCTTGGGAGGAAGTGACTATGGCTACACCTTC
CASSLGGSDYGYTF
>TRBV3-1|TRBJ2-7|NA|NA
TGTGCCTCTCAAAGGTCCCAGGGGCCCTCCTACGAGCAGTACTTC
CASQRSQGPSYEQYF
>TRBV12-3/TRBV12-4|TRBJ2-2|NA|NA
TGTGCCAGCAGGCCCTGGAACGGGGAGCTGTTTTTT
CASRPWNGELFF
>TRBV29-1|TRBJ1-1|NA|NA
TGCAGCGTTGACTCAGGACCGAAGATTCTCTTT
CSVDSGPKILF
>TRBV30|TRBJ2-3|few|NA
TGTGCCTGGAGTACGCCGGCAGATACGCAGTATTTT
CAWSTPADTQYF
>TRBV30|TRBJ2-2|NA|NA
TGTGCCTGGAGCAACACTCCTAACACCGGGGAGCTGTTTTTT
CAWSNTPNTGELFF
>TRBV13|TRBJ2-1|NA|TRBD2
TGTGCCAGCAGCCCCACTAGCGGGGGAGGGGGTGAGCAGTTCTTC
CASSPTSGGGGEQFF
>TRBV29-1|TRBJ1-1|NA|NA
TGCAGCGTTGCCGAAGACAGGCCCTCTGCAGCTTTCTTT
CSVAEDRPSAAFF
>TRBV5-1|TRBJ2-2|NA|NA
TGCGCCAGCAGCTTGGCCCAGATCGGGGAGCTGTTTTTT
CASSLAQIGELFF
>TRBV9|TRBJ1-2|NA|NA
TGTGCCAGCAGCGTAAGCGCTAACTATGGCTACACCTTC
CASSVSANYGYTF
>TRBV5-1|TRBJ1-1|NA|NA
TGCGCCAGCACCGAGGTGGTGAACACTGAAGCTTTCTTT
CASTEVVNTEAFF
>TRBV12-3/TRBV12-4|TRBJ1-1|NA|TRBD1
TGTGCCAGCAGTCCGGACAGGGTGGGTAGGGGAGCTTTCTTT
CASSPDRVGRGAFF
>TRBV15|TRBJ2-7|NA|NA
TGTGCCACCAGCAGAGGACGGGCGCAATCCTACGAGCAGTACTTC
CATSRGRAQSYEQYF
>TRBV27|TRBJ2-7|NA|NA
TGTGCCAGCAGTCCACAGGGTATCGCCTACGAGCAGTACTTC
CASSPQGIAYEQYF
>TRBV20-1|TRBJ2-1|NA|NA
TGCAGTGCTAGAGATCGTTTAGCGTTGACGGACAATGAGCAGTTCTTC
CSARDRLALTDNEQFF
>TRBV27|TRBJ1-1|NA|NA
TGTGCCAGCAGTTTAGAAGGGAGTTTTTTCTACACTGAAGCTTTCTTT
CASSLEGSFFYTEAFF
>TRBV2|TRBJ2-2|NA|NA
TGTGCCAGCAGGCCGACAGGGAACACCGGGGAGCTGTTTTTT
CASRPTGNTGELFF
>TRBV5-6|TRBJ1-1|NA|NA
TGTGCCAGCAGCTGGGGCCCACGGGACACTGAAGCTTTCTTT
CASSWGPRDTEAFF
>TRBV29-1|TRBJ2-4|NA|NA
TGCAGCGTTGAAGATGAACCCGGCGGGTTAATCAACATTCAGTACTTC
CSVEDEPGGLINIQYF
>TRBV3-1|TRBJ2-3|NA|TRBD2
TGTGCCAGCAGCCAGGTGTTCGGCGGGGGGCGCACAGATACGCAGTATTTT
CASSQVFGGGRTDTQYF
>TRBV4-2|TRBJ2-5|NA|NA
TGTGCCAGCAGAACGGGACTTGCAGGAGGCCAGTACTTC
CASRTGLAGGQYF
>TRBV3-1|TRBJ2-1|NA|NA
TGTGCCAGCAGCCACGATTCAGGGGCCTACAATGAGCAGTTCTTC
CASSHDSGAYNEQFF
>TRBV29-1|TRBJ2-7|NA|NA
TGCAGCGTTGAACCCCAACCCTACGAGCAGTACTTC
CSVEPQPYEQYF
>TRBV7-9|TRBJ2-2|NA|NA
TGTGCCAGCAGCTTAGCCGGAACGTACGGCCGAGGGAACACCGGGGAGCTGTTTTTT
CASSLAGTYGRGNTGELFF
>TRBV5-1|TRBJ1-2|NA|NA
TGCGCCAGCAGCTTGGAGCAGAAGGGCTATGGCTACACCTTC
CASSLEQKGYGYTF
>TRBV2|TRBJ1-5|few|TRBD1
TGTGCCAGCAGTCGACAGGGTCTTAGCAATCAGCCCCAGCATTTT
CASSRQGLSNQPQHF
>TRBV3-1|TRBJ2-3|once|TRBD1
TGTGCCAGCAGCCAAGAAAAGCCGACAGGGGGAGATACGCAGTATTTT
CASSQEKPTGGDTQYF
>TRBV9|TRBJ1-4|NA|TRBD1
TGTGCCAGCAGCGCCTCAGGGGGCGTTAATGAAAAACTGTTTTTT
CASSASGGVNEKLFF
>TRBV29-1|TRBJ2-5|NA|TRBD1
TGCAGCGTTCTGGGACAGGACGGGGAGACCCAGTACTTC
CSVLGQDGETQYF
>TRBV3-1|TRBJ2-1|NA|TRBD2
TGTGCCAGCGGGCTAGCGGCGATGAGCTCCTACAATGAGCAGTTCTTC
CASGLAAMSSYNEQFF
>TRBV20-1|TRBJ1-5|NA|NA
TGCAGTGCTAGAGAGGGGGACCCCGAGGTGGGTCAGCCCCAGCATTTT
CSAREGDPEVGQPQHF